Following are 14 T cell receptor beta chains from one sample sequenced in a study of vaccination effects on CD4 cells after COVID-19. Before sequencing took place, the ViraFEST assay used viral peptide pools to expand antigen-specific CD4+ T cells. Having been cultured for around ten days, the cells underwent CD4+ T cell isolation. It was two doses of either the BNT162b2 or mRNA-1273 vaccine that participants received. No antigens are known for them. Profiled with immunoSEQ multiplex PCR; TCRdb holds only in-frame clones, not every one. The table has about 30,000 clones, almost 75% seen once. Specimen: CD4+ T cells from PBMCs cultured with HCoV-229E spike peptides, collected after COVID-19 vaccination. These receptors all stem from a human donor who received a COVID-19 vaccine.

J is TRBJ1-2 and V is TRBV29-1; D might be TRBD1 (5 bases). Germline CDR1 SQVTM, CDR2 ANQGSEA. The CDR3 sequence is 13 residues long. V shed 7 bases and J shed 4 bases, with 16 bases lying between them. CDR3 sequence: CSAGASPSYGYTF. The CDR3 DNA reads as TGCAGCGCCGGGGCCTCACCAAGCTATGGCTACACCTTC.

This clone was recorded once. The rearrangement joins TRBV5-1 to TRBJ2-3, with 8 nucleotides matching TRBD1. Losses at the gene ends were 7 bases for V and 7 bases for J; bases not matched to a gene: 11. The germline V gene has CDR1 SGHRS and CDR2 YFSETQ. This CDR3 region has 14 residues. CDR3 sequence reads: CASLLDRAPNTQYF. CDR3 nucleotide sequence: TGCGCCAGCCTCTTGGACAGGGCCCCAAATACGCAGTATTTT.

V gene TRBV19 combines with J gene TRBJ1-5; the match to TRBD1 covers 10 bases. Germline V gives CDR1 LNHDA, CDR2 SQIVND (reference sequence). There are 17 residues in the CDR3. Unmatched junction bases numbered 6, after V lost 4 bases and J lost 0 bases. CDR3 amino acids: CASSKTGGSYSNQPQHF. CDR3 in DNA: TGTGCCAGTAGTAAGACAGGGGGCTCTTATAGCAATCAGCCCCAGCATTTT.

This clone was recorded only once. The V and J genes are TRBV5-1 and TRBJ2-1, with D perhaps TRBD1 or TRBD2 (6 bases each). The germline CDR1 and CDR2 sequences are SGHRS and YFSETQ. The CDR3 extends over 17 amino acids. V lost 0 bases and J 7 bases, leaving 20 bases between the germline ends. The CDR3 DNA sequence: TGCGCCAGCAGCTTGGATTCGCACGGAGGGGGGATTAATGAGCAGTTCTTC. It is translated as CASSLDSHGGGINEQFF.

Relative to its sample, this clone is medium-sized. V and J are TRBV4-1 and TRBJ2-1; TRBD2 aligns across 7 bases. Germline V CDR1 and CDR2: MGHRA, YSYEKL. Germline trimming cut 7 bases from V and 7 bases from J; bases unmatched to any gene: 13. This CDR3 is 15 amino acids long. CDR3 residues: CASKVRAGVGNEQFF. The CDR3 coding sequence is TGCGCCAGCAAAGTTCGGGCGGGAGTTGGAAATGAGCAGTTCTTC.

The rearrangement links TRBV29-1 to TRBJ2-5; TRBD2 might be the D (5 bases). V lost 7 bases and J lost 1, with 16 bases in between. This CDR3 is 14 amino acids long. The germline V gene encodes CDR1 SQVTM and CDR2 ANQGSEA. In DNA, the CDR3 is TGCAGCGCTGGGTTGAGAGGGCCCCAAGAGACCCAGTACTTC. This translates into CSAGLRGPQETQYF.

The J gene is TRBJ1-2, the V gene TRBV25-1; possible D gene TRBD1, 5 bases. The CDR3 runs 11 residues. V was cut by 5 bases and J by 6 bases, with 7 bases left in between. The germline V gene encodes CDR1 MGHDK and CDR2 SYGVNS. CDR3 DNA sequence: TGTGCCAGCAGTCCGGGACATGGCTACACCTTC. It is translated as CASSPGHGYTF.

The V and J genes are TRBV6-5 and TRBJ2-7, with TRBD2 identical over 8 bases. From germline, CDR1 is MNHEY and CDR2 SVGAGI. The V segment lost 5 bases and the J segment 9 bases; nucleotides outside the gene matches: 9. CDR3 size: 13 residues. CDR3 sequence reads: CASSPAGGGVQYF. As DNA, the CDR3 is TGTGCCAGCAGTCCCGCGGGGGGCGGTGTGCAGTACTTC.

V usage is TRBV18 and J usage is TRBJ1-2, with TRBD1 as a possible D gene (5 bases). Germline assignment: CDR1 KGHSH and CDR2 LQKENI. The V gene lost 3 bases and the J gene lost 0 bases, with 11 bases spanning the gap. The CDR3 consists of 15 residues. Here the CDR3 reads CASSPRAISNYGYTF. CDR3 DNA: TGTGCCAGCTCACCCAGGGCCATATCTAACTATGGCTACACCTTC.

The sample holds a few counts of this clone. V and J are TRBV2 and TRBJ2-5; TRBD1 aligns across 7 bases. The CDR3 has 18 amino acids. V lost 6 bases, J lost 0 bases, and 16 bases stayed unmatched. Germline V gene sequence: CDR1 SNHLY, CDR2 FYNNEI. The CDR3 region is CASSDREGHPGYQETQYF. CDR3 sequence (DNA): TGTGCCAGCAGCGACAGGGAAGGGCACCCCGGATACCAAGAGACCCAGTACTTC.

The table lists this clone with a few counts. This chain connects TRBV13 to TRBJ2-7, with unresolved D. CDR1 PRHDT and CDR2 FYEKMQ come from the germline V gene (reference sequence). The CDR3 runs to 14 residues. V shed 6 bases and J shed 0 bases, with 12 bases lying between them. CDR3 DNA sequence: TGTGCCAGCAGGCCGATCAGGAGCTCCTACGAGCAGTACTTC. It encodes CASRPIRSSYEQYF.

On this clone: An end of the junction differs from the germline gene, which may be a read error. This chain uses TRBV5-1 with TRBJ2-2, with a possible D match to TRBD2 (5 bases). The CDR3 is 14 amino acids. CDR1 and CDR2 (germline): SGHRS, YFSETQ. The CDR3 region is CASTLDFPSRELFF. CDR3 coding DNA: TGCGCCAGCACCTTGGACTTCCCTTCCCGGGAGCTGTTTTTT.

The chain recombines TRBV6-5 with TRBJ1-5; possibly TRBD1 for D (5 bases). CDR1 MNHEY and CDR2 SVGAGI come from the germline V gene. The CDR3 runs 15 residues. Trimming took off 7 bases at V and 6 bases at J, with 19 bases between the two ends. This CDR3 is CASTLGGARGQPQHF. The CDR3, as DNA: TGTGCCAGCACCCTGGGAGGGGCGCGAGGTCAGCCCCAGCATTTT.

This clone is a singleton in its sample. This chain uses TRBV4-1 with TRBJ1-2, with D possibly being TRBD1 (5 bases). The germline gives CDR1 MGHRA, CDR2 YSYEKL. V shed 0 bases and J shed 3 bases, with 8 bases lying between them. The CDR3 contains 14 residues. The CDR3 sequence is CASSQETGDYGYTF. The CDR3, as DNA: TGCGCCAGCAGCCAAGAAACAGGAGACTATGGCTACACCTTC.